A single sample gave rise to the 25 T cell receptor beta chains below, sequenced in a study of tumor-infiltrating lymphocytes in primary liver carcinoma. Extraction of RNA together with DNA used 20-30 mg of unsorted bulk tissue. Using a constant-region primer together with ProtoScript II reverse transcriptase, TCR beta cDNA was made from 500 to 650 ng of total RNA. Slightly modified ARM-PCR with three nested multiplex PCR rounds yielded TCR beta libraries. Primers for the first two PCR rounds were TRBV1-TRBV30 forward primers and a C-beta reverse primer (around 11 cycles per round). MiXCR, run by TCRdb on the multiplex PCR reads, gives a single entry per CDR3 protein. The sample holds tens of thousands of distinct CDR3 sequences, roughly 75% seen once. Sequenced material: tumor-adjacent normal liver tissue. These TCRs come from a woman in her thirties with primary liver carcinoma and hepatitis B virus infection.

A remark on this clonotype: Here the CDR3 omits its conserved ending phenylalanine or tryptophan, so a read error is the likely source. The chain couples TRBV4-3 to TRBJ2-7, with D maybe TRBD2 (6 bases). The CDR3 has 15 amino acids. The V gene's germline CDR1 is LGHNA and CDR2 YSLEER. CDR3 sequence: CASSQTMGGSYEQYY. CDR3 in DNA: TGCGCCAGCAGCCAGACTATGGGGGGTTCCTATGAGCAGTACTAC.

With respect to this clonotype: The junction and the germline gene differ at one end; a read error may be behind it. The chain recombines TRBV5-1 with TRBJ2-5; D is unresolved. This CDR3 has 17 amino acids. Germline CDR1 and CDR2: SGHRS and YFSETQ. CDR3 sequence: CASSSARGAGILETHYF. Written as DNA, the CDR3 is TGCGCCAGCAGCTCGGCCCGCGGAGCCGGAATTTTGGAGACCCATTACTTC.

About this clonotype: The junction differs from germline at one of its ends, possibly a read error. In DNA, the CDR3 is TGTGTCAGCAGTTACTCAACAGGGCCCCAAGAGACCCAGTACTTC. Its translation is CVSSYSTGPQETQYF. V is TRBV6-6 and J is TRBJ2-5; possibly TRBD1 for D (6 bases). Germline CDR1 is MNHNY and CDR2 is SVGAGI (reference sequence). The CDR3 runs 15 residues.

Of note for this clonotype: No conserved phenylalanine or tryptophan is present at the end of the CDR3, so a read error is the likely explanation. No DNA is shown, since the ends of the CDR3 on it are uncertain; the CDR3 is the one TCRdb lists. This chain uses TRBV7-9 with TRBJ2-7; no DNA check was done on the table's D call, TRBD2. A total of 14 residues make up the CDR3, ends included. CDR1 is SEHNR and CDR2 is FQNEAQ in the germline V gene (reference sequence). CDR3 protein: CASSSGGLSYEHYS.

The genes are TRBV4-3 and TRBJ2-7; no clear D gene. The length of the CDR3 is 13 residues. Looked up from germline, CDR1 is LGHNA and CDR2 is YSLEER. CDR3 loop: CASSRGNGYEQYV. The CDR3, as DNA: TGCGCCAGCAGCCGGGGAAACGGCTACGAACAGTACGTC.

The chain couples TRBV11-2 to TRBJ2-3; D gene unclear. The V end lost 8 bases, the J end lost 0 bases, and 18 bases lay between the germline ends. This CDR3 has 16 amino acids. Germline CDR1 SGHAT, CDR2 FQNNGV. This chain's CDR3 is CASGRKVGLSTDTQYF. CDR3 nucleotide sequence: TGTGCCAGCGGTCGCAAGGTGGGCCTAAGCACAGATACGCAGTATTTT.

This clonotype was seen only once. A junction end diverges from the germline sequence, so it may reflect a read error. The chain uses TRBV11-2 and TRBJ2-3, with 8 bases that match TRBD2. This CDR3 spans 17 amino acids. The V gene's germline CDR1 is SGHAT and CDR2 FQNNGV. The CDR3 DNA is TGTGCCATCAGCCATCGAGGGAGCGGGAGCCTCACAATTACGCAGTATTTT. Its protein product is CAISHRGSGSLTITQYF.

To note about this clonotype: A junction end diverges from the germline sequence, so it may reflect a read error. The chain links TRBV11-2 to TRBJ1-1, with a possible D match to TRBD1 (5 bases). From germline, CDR1 is SGHAT and CDR2 FQNNGV. The CDR3 has 11 amino acids. CDR3 amino acids: CANSPGADAFF. The CDR3 nucleotides are TGTGCCAACAGCCCCGGGGCTGATGCTTTCTTT.

The chain has TRBV6-2 or TRBV6-3 and TRBJ2-3; D remains unclear. The CDR3 is 14 amino acids. From germline, CDR1 is MNHEY and CDR2 SVGEGT. V was pared by 4 bases and J by 3 bases, with 11 bases between. CDR3 DNA: TGTGCCAGCAGTTTATGCGAGACTACAGATACGCAGTATTTT. It is translated as CASSLCETTDTQYF.

The V gene is TRBV4-3, the J gene TRBJ2-2; D unresolved. V dropped 6 bases and J dropped 5 bases, with 7 bases sitting between them. This CDR3 has 12 amino acids. CDR1 is LGHNA and CDR2 is YSLEER in the germline V gene. This CDR3 reads CASRHCTGELFF. CDR3 nucleotides: TGCGCCAGCAGACATTGTACCGGGGAGCTGTTTTTT.

The chain links TRBV11-2 to TRBJ2-7, with TRBD2 as a possible D gene (7 bases). Germline assignment: CDR1 SGHAT and CDR2 FQNNGV. CDR3 length: 14 residues. As DNA, the CDR3 is TGTGTCATCAGCTTAGTGGGGGGGCTTGTCGAGCAGTACTTC. Its protein product is CVISLVGGLVEQYF.

This clonotype turned up a few times. V gene TRBV28 combines with J gene TRBJ2-3, with D maybe TRBD1 (6 bases). Trimming took 6 bases from V and 0 from J, leaving 16 bases between them. Germline V gives CDR1 MDHEN, CDR2 SYDVKM. This CDR3 spans 16 amino acids. The CDR3 reads CASSDQGTASTDTQYF. As DNA, the CDR3 is TGTGCCAGCAGCGACCAGGGGACGGCTAGCACAGATACGCAGTATTTT.

Comment on this clonotype: This may be a read error: a much more frequent sequence differs by one nucleotide. The DNA for the CDR3 is TGTGTCAGCAGCAAAGCTCTGTGCCAAGCCACAGATACGCAGTATTTT. Translated, it gives CVSSKALCQATDTQYF. The chain has TRBV21-1 and TRBJ2-3. TRBV21-1 is annotated as a pseudogene. The CDR3 runs 16 residues.

Of note for this clonotype: At one of its ends the junction is not consistent with the germline gene, which may arise from a read error. V and J are TRBV4-2 and TRBJ2-2; 9 nucleotides agree with TRBD2. CDR1 and CDR2 from the germline V gene are LGHNA and YNFKEQ. CDR3 size: 17 residues. Here the CDR3 reads CASIQGGLAGLAGELVF. CDR3 coding DNA: TGTGCCAGCATCCAGGGGGGCCTAGCGGGATTGGCCGGGGAGCTGGTTTTT.

This clonotype has a count of ten or more. The chain couples TRBV5-6 to TRBJ2-1; no reliable D call. CDR3 length: 14 residues. The germline V gene encodes CDR1 SGHDT and CDR2 YYEEEE. V was shortened by 0 bases and J by 1 base, with 5 bases between the two germline ends. CDR3 nucleotide sequence: TGTGCCAGCAGCTTGGGTGTGTCCTACAATGAGCAGTTCTTC. Encoded protein: CASSLGVSYNEQFF. Based on the CDR3 plus reference TRBV5-6 and TRBJ2-1, the full variable domain is DAGVTQSPTHLIKTRGQQVTLRCSPKSGHDTVSWYQQALGQGPQFIFQYYEEEERQRGNFPDRFSGHQFPNYSSELNVNALLLGDSALYLCASSLGVSYNEQFFGPGTRLTVL.

As concerns this clonotype: An end of the junction does not agree with germline; a read error may underlie this. The V and J genes are TRBV6-1 and TRBJ2-2; TRBD2 is a possible D gene (5 bases). Germline loops: CDR1 MNHNS, CDR2 SASEGT. The CDR3 sequence is 15 residues long. The CDR3 loop reads CTSIEGDSNTRELFF. In DNA, the CDR3 is TGTACCAGCATAGAGGGAGATTCGAACACCAGGGAGCTGTTTTTT.

The CDR3 DNA follows: TGTGCCAGAAGTACAGCGGGAGGGCACTACGAGCAGTACTTC. Amino acids: CARSTAGGHYEQYF. The chain combines TRBV12-3 or TRBV12-4 with TRBJ2-7, with 10 positions matching TRBD2. J lost 3 bases, V lost 9 bases, and 8 bases had no gene match. The CDR3 sequence is 14 residues long.

In regard to this clonotype: One end of the junction does not line up with germline, which may come from a read error. The rearrangement links TRBV28 to TRBJ2-6; TRBD2 is a possible D gene (6 bases). This CDR3 comprises 16 residues. In germline, CDR1 is MDHEN, CDR2 SYDVKM. CDR3 region: CASSFLSGDGANVLAF. The CDR3 DNA follows: TGTGCCAGCAGTTTCCTATCGGGAGATGGGGCCAACGTCCTGGCTTTC. Full variable domain (remainder filled in from reference TRBV28 and TRBJ2-6): DVKVTQSSRYLVKRTGEKVFLECVQDMDHENMFWYRQDPGLGLRLIYFSYDVKMKEKGDIPEGYSVSREKKERFSLILESASTNQTSMYLCASSFLSGDGANVLAFGAGSRLTVL.

The chain has TRBV6-5 and TRBJ2-7, with D maybe TRBD2 (5 bases). Looked up from germline, CDR1 is MNHEY and CDR2 is SVGAGI. Between the trimmed V and J ends, which lost 4 bases and 5 bases, there was a span of 21 bases. The CDR3 totals 16 residues. CDR3 residues: CASSWAGVGYSNEQYF. CDR3 sequence (DNA): TGTGCCAGCAGTTGGGCCGGGGTTGGATATTCCAACGAGCAGTACTTC.

Turning to this clonotype: One end of the junction varies from germline; a read error may be responsible. J is TRBJ2-7 and V is TRBV12-3 or TRBV12-4; the D gene could be TRBD1 or TRBD2 (5 bases each). The CDR3 contains 15 residues. CDR3: CANSSGTSSSYEQYF. DNA for the CDR3: TGTGCCAACAGTTCCGGGACGTCGAGCTCCTACGAGCAGTACTTC.

About this clonotype itself: A junction end diverges from the germline sequence, so it may reflect a read error. V and J are TRBV4-1 and TRBJ2-7; D could derive from TRBD1 or TRBD2 (6 bases each). The germline V gene has CDR1 MGHRA and CDR2 YSYEKL. The CDR3 totals 15 residues. As DNA, the CDR3 is TGCGCCAGCAGCCAAGATAAGGGGGGAGCTTACGAGCAGAACTTC. This encodes CASSQDKGGAYEQNF.

Comment on this clonotype: The missing conserved phenylalanine or tryptophan at the end of this CDR3 makes a read error likely. The chain uses TRBV29-1 and TRBJ2-1, with D perhaps TRBD1 or TRBD2 (5 bases each). V lost 7 bases and J lost 0, with 13 bases in between. The V gene's germline CDR1 is SQVTM and CDR2 ANQGSEA. CDR3 length equals 14 residues. The CDR3 sequence: CSAGTRNSYNEQFL. The CDR3, as DNA: TGCAGCGCTGGGACGAGGAACTCCTACAATGAGCAGTTCCTC.

The chain employs TRBV2 and TRBJ2-3; 9 bases are shared with TRBD2. The germline V gene has CDR1 SNHLY and CDR2 FYNNEI. J was trimmed by 4 bases and V by 2 bases; bases with no gene match: 13. The CDR3 runs 18 residues. The CDR3 reads CASSERDRREGPADTQYF. CDR3 bases: TGTGCCAGCAGTGAACGGGACCGGCGGGAGGGCCCCGCAGATACGCAGTATTTT.

J is TRBJ2-5 and V is TRBV29-1, with TRBD2 as a possible D gene (5 bases). V gave up 2 bases and J gave up 4 bases, with 11 bases separating them. Germline CDR1 and CDR2: SQVTM and ANQGSEA. The CDR3 has 13 amino acids. The DNA of the CDR3 is TGCAGCGTTGAAATCGGGGAAGTAGAGACCCAGTACTTC. Translating it yields CSVEIGEVETQYF.

A note on this clonotype: Relative to the germline gene, one junction end is altered; a read error may explain this. The chain carries TRBV4-1 and TRBJ1-1, with D unresolved. CDR1 and CDR2 (germline): MGHRA, YSYEKL. This CDR3 spans 16 amino acids. The CDR3 here is CASSQEGYKLKTEAFF. CDR3 DNA sequence: TGCGCAAGCAGCCAAGAAGGATACAAGCTGAAGACTGAAGCTTTCTTT.